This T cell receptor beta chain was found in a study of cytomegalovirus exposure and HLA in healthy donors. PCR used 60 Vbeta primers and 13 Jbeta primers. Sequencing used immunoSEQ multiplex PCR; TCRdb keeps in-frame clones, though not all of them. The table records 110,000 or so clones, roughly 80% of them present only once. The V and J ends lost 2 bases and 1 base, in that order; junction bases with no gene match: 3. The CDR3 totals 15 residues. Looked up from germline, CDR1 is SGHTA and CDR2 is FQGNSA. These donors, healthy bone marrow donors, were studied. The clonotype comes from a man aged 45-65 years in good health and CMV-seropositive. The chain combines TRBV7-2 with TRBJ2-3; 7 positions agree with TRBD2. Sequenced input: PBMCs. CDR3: CASSLTSEGTDTQYF. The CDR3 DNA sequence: TGTGCCAGCAGCTTAACTAGCGAAGGCACAGATACGCAGTATTTT.